The 31 T cell receptor beta chains below come from one sample, sequenced in a study of T-cell memory formation after mild COVID-19 (dated by TCRdb to the early 2020s). Libraries were built with 5' RACE. Sequencing used an Illumina NovaSeq 6000. The raw public data were reprocessed by TCRdb itself: fastp quality trimming at Q25, MiXCR clonotype calling, in-frame beta chains only. Entries that share a CDR3 protein sequence are merged under the most common genes and DNA. Counted in this sample were 300,000 to 400,000 distinct CDR3 sequences; under 30% of them appeared once. Roughly 14% of the sample is taken by the ten largest. The sample comprised PBMCs or a T cell subset sorted from them (not recorded which). The receptors were gathered from an adult woman who had mild COVID-19 (a few samples of this study predate the infection). The sample titles of this study are shuffled in the database, so cell type and time point are left out; the donor was told from shared clones.

This clonotype showed up just a few times. This chain connects TRBV29-1 to TRBJ2-7; possibly TRBD1 for D (6 bases). Germline CDR1 SQVTM, CDR2 ANQGSEA. CDR3 length: 14 amino acids. V lost 7 bases to trimming and J lost 1 base, with 17 bases between them. CDR3 sequence: CSADARGESYEQYF. The DNA for the CDR3 is TGCAGCGCAGACGCCAGGGGTGAGTCCTACGAGCAGTACTTC.

The V gene is TRBV12-3 or TRBV12-4, the J gene TRBJ2-7; TRBD1 matches 7 bases. The CDR3 is 13 amino acids. Trimming at V came to 6 bases and at J to 6 bases, leaving 8 bases not matched to a gene. In nucleotides, the CDR3 is TGTGCCAGCAGCACCTACAGGGGATCCGAGCAGTACTTC. Residues: CASSTYRGSEQYF.

This rearrangement joins TRBV6-6 to TRBJ2-2; 8 bases are shared with TRBD1. The CDR3 is 15 amino acids. J lost 7 bases, V lost 3 bases, and 7 bases had no gene match. Germline loops: CDR1 MNHNY, CDR2 SVGAGI (reference sequence). In DNA form, the CDR3 reads TGTGCCAGCAGTTATCCCGGGACAGGTCACGGGGAGCTGTTTTTT. Protein: CASSYPGTGHGELFF.

The chain recombines TRBV6-7 with TRBJ1-1, with D unresolved. Being an ORF, TRBV6-7 has a function that is uncertain. CDR3 length equals 11 residues. Trimming pared 6 bases from V and 3 bases from J, leaving 5 bases between. In DNA, the CDR3 is TGTGCCAGCAGAGATGACACTGAAGCTTTCTTT. As protein: CASRDDTEAFF.

V is TRBV15 and J is TRBJ2-1; D not resolved. CDR3 length: 16 amino acids. Trimming removed 0 bases from V and 10 bases from J, with 19 bases in between. Germline loops: CDR1 LNHNV, CDR2 YYDKDF (reference sequence). The CDR3 DNA follows: TGTGCCACCAGCAGAGATCGATTCCTTTTGGTGGTGGAGCAGTTCTTC. Its translation: CATSRDRFLLVVEQFF.

This clonotype was observed many times. The chain uses TRBV7-6 and TRBJ2-2; TRBD1 matches 7 bases. Trimming removed 2 bases from V and 4 bases from J; junction bases left unmatched: 7. The germline V gene encodes CDR1 SGHVS and CDR2 FNYEAQ. CDR3 size: 16 residues. CDR3 sequence (DNA): TGTGCCAGCAGCTTATCAAGGGGGCGGACCACCGGGGAGCTGTTTTTT. Translation gives CASSLSRGRTTGELFF.

This clonotype was seen more than once but under ten times. V and J are TRBV11-2 and TRBJ2-1; D is uncertain. V lost 6 bases to trimming and J lost 3 bases, with 18 bases between them. The length of the CDR3 is 16 residues. Germline V gene sequence: CDR1 SGHAT, CDR2 FQNNGV. This CDR3 is CASRALSGPVYNEQFF. As DNA, the CDR3 is TGTGCCAGCAGAGCCCTCTCCGGACCCGTCTACAATGAGCAGTTCTTC.

This clonotype was seen a few times. This sequence joins TRBV5-6 and TRBJ2-3; 7 bases align to TRBD2. The CDR3 extends over 16 amino acids. With V trimmed by 0 bases and J by 1 base, 5 bases remained unmatched. The germline CDR1 and CDR2 sequences are SGHDT and YYEEEE. The chain's CDR3 is CASSLGTSVRTDTQYF. Written as DNA, the CDR3 is TGTGCCAGCAGCTTGGGTACTAGCGTACGCACAGATACGCAGTATTTT.

This clonotype was detected ten times or more. The rearrangement uses TRBV12-3 or TRBV12-4 and TRBJ1-1, with a weak D call TRBD1 (5 bases). CDR3 length equals 13 residues. The germline V and J ends were trimmed by 3 bases and 4 bases, with 9 bases remaining between them. CDR3 DNA sequence: TGTGCCAGCAGTTTTCAGGGTTCCACTGAAGCTTTCTTT. This encodes CASSFQGSTEAFF.

This clonotype was detected a few times. V usage is TRBV29-1 and J usage is TRBJ1-2; D perhaps matches TRBD1 (6 bases). The V gene lost 5 bases and the J gene lost 0 bases, with 13 bases spanning the gap. The CDR3 spans 14 residues. The germline V gene encodes CDR1 SQVTM and CDR2 ANQGSEA. CDR3 residues: CSVYTGMSNYGYTF. DNA for the CDR3: TGCAGCGTTTATACAGGGATGTCTAACTATGGCTACACCTTC.

The CDR3 here is CATSEAVSATEAFF. CDR3 coding DNA: TGTGCCACCAGTGAGGCGGTCTCGGCCACTGAAGCTTTCTTT. This chain connects TRBV24-1 to TRBJ1-1; D not certain. The CDR3 extends over 14 amino acids. Trimming took off 4 bases at V and 4 bases at J, with 12 bases between the two ends. Germline V gene sequence: CDR1 KGHDR, CDR2 SFDVKD.

This clonotype was recorded many times. This chain joins TRBV7-2 and TRBJ1-3; 11 positions agree with TRBD1. From germline, CDR1 is SGHTA and CDR2 FQGNSA. The CDR3 runs to 15 residues. J lost 4 bases, V lost 5 bases, and 4 bases had no gene match. The CDR3 DNA reads TGTGCCAGCAGCCTGGACAGGGGGCAGGGAAACACCATATATTTT. Protein product: CASSLDRGQGNTIYF.

This clonotype came up a few times. In DNA form, the CDR3 reads TGTGCCAGCAGCTTAGGTTCGGTAAGGGCACGGGGGGGGCAGTTCTTC. Protein product: CASSLGSVRARGGQFF. V is TRBV7-2 and J is TRBJ2-1; 8 bases fit TRBD2. This CDR3 contains 16 residues. Per germline, CDR1 SGHTA and CDR2 FQGNSA. After removal of 1 base from V and 12 bases from J, the junction contained 14 bases not matched to a gene.

V is TRBV7-9 and J is TRBJ1-5; D perhaps matches TRBD1 (5 bases). Trimming stripped 1 base from V and 4 bases from J, with 11 bases between. This CDR3 has 15 amino acids. From germline, CDR1 is SEHNR and CDR2 FQNEAQ (reference sequence). DNA of the CDR3: TGTGCCAGCAGCTTAGTGGGGCCGGGTAATCAGCCCCAGCATTTT. Protein product: CASSLVGPGNQPQHF.

This chain uses TRBV6-5 with TRBJ2-2; no firm D call. With 4 bases removed from V and 4 bases from J, the gap between germline ends came to 7 bases. Germline-derived CDR1 and CDR2 are MNHEY and SVGAGI. This CDR3 is built from 13 residues. CDR3 protein: CASSSWATGELFF. Written as DNA, the CDR3 is TGTGCCAGCAGTTCCTGGGCCACCGGGGAGCTGTTTTTT.

In its sample, this clonotype was seen a few times. The chain employs TRBV18 and TRBJ1-2; D unresolved. The germline V and J ends were trimmed by 3 bases and 6 bases, with 11 bases remaining between them. CDR3 length: 13 amino acids. Germline-derived CDR1 and CDR2 are KGHSH and LQKENI. The CDR3 DNA follows: TGTGCCAGCTCACCTCCGGAACTGCATGGCTACACCTTC. It yields the protein CASSPPELHGYTF.

J is TRBJ2-3 and V is TRBV7-9; 8 nucleotides match TRBD1. With V trimmed by 1 base and J by 2 bases, 5 bases remained unmatched. CDR1 and CDR2 from the germline V gene are SEHNR and FQNEAQ (reference sequence). This CDR3 region has 16 residues. The CDR3 loop reads CASSLGGTGLTDTQYF. CDR3 bases: TGTGCCAGCAGCTTAGGCGGGACAGGACTCACAGATACGCAGTATTTT.

The chain recombines TRBV20-1 with TRBJ2-7; 9 bases line up with TRBD2. Germline lookup yields CDR1 DFQATT and CDR2 SNEGSKA (reference sequence). The length of the CDR3 is 13 residues. J lost 3 bases, V lost 3 bases, and 3 bases had no gene match. CDR3 nucleotide sequence: TGCAGTGCTAGCGGGACTAGCAACTACGAGCAGTACTTC. Translated: CSASGTSNYEQYF.

This chain joins TRBV10-3 and TRBJ2-2; the match to TRBD1 covers 9 bases. The V segment lost 6 bases and the J segment 4 bases; nucleotides outside the gene matches: 3. The CDR3 runs to 14 residues. CDR1 is ENHRY, CDR2 SYGVKD, per germline. In DNA form, the CDR3 reads TGTGCCATCAGGAAGACAGGGGGCACCGGGGAGCTGTTTTTT. It encodes CAIRKTGGTGELFF.

A single count supports this clonotype. This chain connects TRBV20-1 to TRBJ1-1; D ambiguous. V lost 3 bases and J lost 1, with 12 bases in between. Germline V lookup: CDR1 DFQATT, CDR2 SNEGSKA (reference sequence). The CDR3 length is 14 residues. The CDR3 loop is CSARDPRRNTEAFF. As DNA, the CDR3 is TGCAGTGCTAGGGACCCCCGGAGGAACACTGAAGCTTTCTTT.

There are a few counts of this clonotype. The V gene is TRBV9, the J gene TRBJ2-1; D is undetermined. The CDR3 sequence is 13 residues long. The V and J ends lost 4 bases and 5 bases respectively, with 10 bases between them. The germline gives CDR1 SGDLS, CDR2 YYNGEE. CDR3 bases: TGTGCCAGCAGCAACTCCATGGACAATGAGCAGTTCTTC. Its protein product is CASSNSMDNEQFF.

This clonotype came up a few times. The rearrangement joins TRBV4-3 to TRBJ2-1; no definite D call. V was cut by 1 base and J by 3 bases, with 10 bases left in between. CDR1 and CDR2 from the germline V gene are LGHNA and YSLEER. The CDR3 totals 15 residues. The CDR3 sequence is CASSQGTRIYNEQFF. CDR3 DNA sequence: TGCGCCAGCAGCCAAGGGACGCGAATCTACAATGAGCAGTTCTTC.

The V gene is TRBV4-3, the J gene TRBJ2-1; 13 nucleotides agree with TRBD2. The CDR3 contains 19 residues. Germline lookup yields CDR1 LGHNA and CDR2 YSLEER. J gave up 4 bases and V 3 bases, and 12 bases lay outside the gene matches. CDR3 bases: TGCGCCAGCAGCCACGGGACTAGCGGGGACCAATCCCCGTACAATGAGCAGTTCTTC. Its translation is CASSHGTSGDQSPYNEQFF.

This clonotype was seen only a few times. This may be a read error: a much more frequent sequence differs by one nucleotide. This chain connects TRBV12-3 or TRBV12-4 to TRBJ1-1; D is ambiguous. V lost 3 bases, J lost 0 bases, and 8 bases lay in between. This CDR3 is 14 amino acids long. CDR3 DNA: TGTGCCAGCAGTTTTCGACCGTTGAACACTGAAGCTTTCTTT. Translating gives CASSFRPLNTEAFF.

V usage is TRBV19 and J usage is TRBJ2-6; D gene unclear. The germline gives CDR1 LNHDA, CDR2 SQIVND (reference sequence). V dropped 5 bases and J dropped 0 bases, with 11 bases sitting between them. The CDR3 sequence is 16 residues long. The CDR3 DNA follows: TGTGCCAGTAGTCCCCGGGCCAGCTCTGGGGCCAACGTCCTGACTTTC. It encodes CASSPRASSGANVLTF.

The chain recombines TRBV29-1 with TRBJ2-7; D perhaps matches TRBD2 (8 bases). V was pared by 1 base and J by 2 bases, with 18 bases between. The CDR3 is made up of 16 amino acids. CDR1 and CDR2 (germline): SQVTM, ANQGSEA. Here the CDR3 reads CSVEGGQAGRAYEQYF. The CDR3 bases are TGCAGCGTTGAAGGCGGACAGGCCGGGAGGGCCTACGAGCAGTACTTC.

The chain couples TRBV3-1 to TRBJ2-7; D call uncertain. The CDR3 consists of 14 residues. V lost 5 bases to trimming and J lost 4 bases, with 15 bases between them. Germline V CDR1 and CDR2: LGHDT, YNNKEL (reference sequence). DNA of the CDR3: TGTGCCAGCAGCTGGGTGACTTCTTCATACGAGCAGTACTTC. This translates into CASSWVTSSYEQYF.

The rearrangement uses TRBV29-1 and TRBJ2-3; D gene unclear. The CDR3 has 12 residues. V was shortened by 4 bases and J by 2 bases, with 7 bases between the two germline ends. Germline V gene data show CDR1 as SQVTM and CDR2 as ANQGSEA. The CDR3 loop is CSVVGATDTQYF. For the CDR3, the DNA is TGCAGCGTTGTTGGCGCCACAGATACGCAGTATTTT.

V is TRBV13 and J is TRBJ2-7, with D unresolved. V gave up 5 bases and J gave up 6 bases, with 11 bases separating them. The CDR3 spans 12 residues. Germline assignment: CDR1 PRHDT and CDR2 FYEKMQ (reference sequence). The CDR3 DNA is TGTGCCAGCAGCCCTAAATGGGGCGAGCAGTACTTC. It codes for CASSPKWGEQYF.

The chain has TRBV12-3 or TRBV12-4 and TRBJ2-5, with 12 bases lining up with TRBD1. The CDR3 has 18 residues. Germline trimming cut 5 bases from V and 5 bases from J; bases unmatched to any gene: 15. CDR3 nucleotides: TGTGCCAGCAGTCGCCCGACACCGGGACAGGGGGCTCGGGAGACCCAGTACTTC. It yields the protein CASSRPTPGQGARETQYF.

This clonotype was observed a few times. The chain recombines TRBV4-1 with TRBJ2-7, with TRBD1 identical over 9 bases. The junction had 8 bases not matched to a gene; V was cut back by 5 bases and J by 3 bases. From germline, CDR1 is MGHRA and CDR2 YSYEKL. The CDR3 extends over 15 amino acids. CDR3 sequence: CASSFPGQGHYEQYF. CDR3 DNA sequence: TGCGCCAGCAGCTTTCCGGGACAGGGACACTACGAGCAGTACTTC.